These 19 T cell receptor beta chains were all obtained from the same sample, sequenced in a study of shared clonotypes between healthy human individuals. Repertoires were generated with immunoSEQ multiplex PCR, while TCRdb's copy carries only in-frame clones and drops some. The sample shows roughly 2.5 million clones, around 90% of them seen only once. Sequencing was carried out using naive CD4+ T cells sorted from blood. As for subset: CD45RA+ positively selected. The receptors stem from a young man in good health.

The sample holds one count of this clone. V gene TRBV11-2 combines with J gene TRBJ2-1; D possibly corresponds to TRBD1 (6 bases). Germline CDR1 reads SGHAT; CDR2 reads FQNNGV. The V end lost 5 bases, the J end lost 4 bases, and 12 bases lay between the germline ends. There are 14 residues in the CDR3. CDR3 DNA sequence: TGTGCCAGCAGCGACCGGGACAAATACAATGAGCAGTTCTTC. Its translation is CASSDRDKYNEQFF. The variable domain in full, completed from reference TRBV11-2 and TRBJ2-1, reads EAGVAQSPRYKIIEKRQSVAFWCNPISGHATLYWYQQILGQGPKLLIQFQNNGVVDDSQLPKDRFSAERLKGVDSTLKIQPAKLEDSAVYLCASSDRDKYNEQFFGPGTRLTVL.

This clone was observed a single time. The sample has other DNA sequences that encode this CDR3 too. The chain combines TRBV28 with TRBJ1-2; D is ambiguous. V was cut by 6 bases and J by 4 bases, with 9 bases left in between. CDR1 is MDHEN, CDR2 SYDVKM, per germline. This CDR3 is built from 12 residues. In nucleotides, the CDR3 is TGTGCCAGCAGCAGGTCCGGCTATGGCTACACCTTC. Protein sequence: CASSRSGYGYTF.

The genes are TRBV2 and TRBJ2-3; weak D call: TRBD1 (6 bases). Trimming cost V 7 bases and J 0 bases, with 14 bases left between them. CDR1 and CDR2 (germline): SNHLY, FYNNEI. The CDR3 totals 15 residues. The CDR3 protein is CASTPGTMSTDTQYF. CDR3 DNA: TGTGCCAGCACGCCAGGGACAATGAGCACAGATACGCAGTATTTT. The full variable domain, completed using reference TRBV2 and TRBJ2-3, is EPEVTQTPSHQVTQMGQEVILRCVPISNHLYFYWYRQILGQKVEFLVSFYNNEISEKSEIFDDQFSVERPDGSNFTLKIRSTKLEDSAMYFCASTPGTMSTDTQYFGPGTRLTVL.

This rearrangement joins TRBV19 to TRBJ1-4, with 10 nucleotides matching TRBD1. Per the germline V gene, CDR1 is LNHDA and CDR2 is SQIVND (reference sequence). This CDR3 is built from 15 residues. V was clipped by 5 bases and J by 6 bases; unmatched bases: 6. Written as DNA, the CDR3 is TGTGCCAGTAGTTCCTGGACAGGGGGTGATGAAAAACTGTTTTTT. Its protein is CASSSWTGGDEKLFF.

The CDR3, as DNA: TGTGCCAGTAGTAAACGACCTCGGGGGGAAAAACTGTTTTTT. Amino acids: CASSKRPRGEKLFF. The chain couples TRBV19 to TRBJ1-4; tentatively, D is TRBD1 (5 bases). Germline loops: CDR1 LNHDA, CDR2 SQIVND (reference sequence). This CDR3 comprises 14 residues. With 4 bases removed from V and 8 bases from J, the gap between germline ends came to 14 bases.

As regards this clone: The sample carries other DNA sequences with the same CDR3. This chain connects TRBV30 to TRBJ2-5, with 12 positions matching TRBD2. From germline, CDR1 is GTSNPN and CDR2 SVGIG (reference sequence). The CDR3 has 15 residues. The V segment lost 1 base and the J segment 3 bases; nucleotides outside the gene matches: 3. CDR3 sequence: CAWSGGLAGKETQYF. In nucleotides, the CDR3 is TGTGCCTGGAGTGGGGGACTAGCGGGTAAAGAGACCCAGTACTTC.

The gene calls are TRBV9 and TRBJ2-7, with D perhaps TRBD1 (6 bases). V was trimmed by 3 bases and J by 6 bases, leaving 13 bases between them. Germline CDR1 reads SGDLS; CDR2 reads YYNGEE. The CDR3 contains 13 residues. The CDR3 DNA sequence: TGTGCCAGCAGCGGGGGGCAGTCTGGCGAGCAGTACTTC. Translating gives CASSGGQSGEQYF.

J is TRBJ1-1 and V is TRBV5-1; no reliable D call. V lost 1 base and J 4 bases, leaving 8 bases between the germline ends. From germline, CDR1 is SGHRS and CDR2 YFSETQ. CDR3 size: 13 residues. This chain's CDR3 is CASSLWSSTEAFF. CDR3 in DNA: TGCGCCAGCAGCTTGTGGTCGAGCACTGAAGCTTTCTTT. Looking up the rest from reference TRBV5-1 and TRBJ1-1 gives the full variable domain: KAGVTQTPRYLIKTRGQQVTLSCSPISGHRSVSWYQQTPGQGLQFLFEYFSETQRNKGNFPGRFSGRQFSNSRSEMNVSTLELGDSALYLCASSLWSSTEAFFGQGTRLTVV.

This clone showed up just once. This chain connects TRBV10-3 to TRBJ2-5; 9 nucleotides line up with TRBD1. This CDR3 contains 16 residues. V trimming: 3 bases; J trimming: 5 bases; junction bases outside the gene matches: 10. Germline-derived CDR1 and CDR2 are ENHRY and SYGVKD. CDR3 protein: CAISEVDRGYMETQYF. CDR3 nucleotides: TGTGCCATCAGTGAAGTCGACAGGGGGTATATGGAGACCCAGTACTTC.

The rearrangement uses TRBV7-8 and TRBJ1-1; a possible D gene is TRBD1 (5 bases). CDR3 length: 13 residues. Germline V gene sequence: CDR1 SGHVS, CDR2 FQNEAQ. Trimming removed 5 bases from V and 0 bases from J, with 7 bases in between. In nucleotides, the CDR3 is TGTGCCAGCAGCAAAGGGGTGAACACTGAAGCTTTCTTT. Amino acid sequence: CASSKGVNTEAFF.

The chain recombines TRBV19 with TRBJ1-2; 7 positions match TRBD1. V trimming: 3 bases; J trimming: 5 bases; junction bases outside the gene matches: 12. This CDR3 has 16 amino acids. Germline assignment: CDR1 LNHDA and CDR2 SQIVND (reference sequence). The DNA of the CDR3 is TGTGCCAGTAGTATCTCCCGACAGGGACACTCTTATGGCTACACCTTC. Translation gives CASSISRQGHSYGYTF.

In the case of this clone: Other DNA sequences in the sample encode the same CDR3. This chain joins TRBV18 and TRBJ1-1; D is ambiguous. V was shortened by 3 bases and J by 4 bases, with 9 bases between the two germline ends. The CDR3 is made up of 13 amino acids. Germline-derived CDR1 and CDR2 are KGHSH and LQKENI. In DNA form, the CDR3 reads TGTGCCAGCTCACCGCGGGGTGGCACTGAAGCTTTCTTT. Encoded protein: CASSPRGGTEAFF.

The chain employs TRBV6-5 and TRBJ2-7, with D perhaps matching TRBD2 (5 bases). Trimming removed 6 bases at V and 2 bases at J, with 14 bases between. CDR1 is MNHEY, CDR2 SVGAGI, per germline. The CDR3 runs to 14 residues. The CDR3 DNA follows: TGTGCCAGCAGCCGAACCGGGATGACCTACGAGCAGTACTTC. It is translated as CASSRTGMTYEQYF.

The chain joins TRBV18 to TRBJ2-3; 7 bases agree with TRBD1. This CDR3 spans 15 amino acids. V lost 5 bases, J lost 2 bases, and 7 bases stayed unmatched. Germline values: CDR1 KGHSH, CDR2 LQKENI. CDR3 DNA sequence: TGTGCCAGCTCAGGCTCACAGGGGCCCACAGATACGCAGTATTTT. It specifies CASSGSQGPTDTQYF.

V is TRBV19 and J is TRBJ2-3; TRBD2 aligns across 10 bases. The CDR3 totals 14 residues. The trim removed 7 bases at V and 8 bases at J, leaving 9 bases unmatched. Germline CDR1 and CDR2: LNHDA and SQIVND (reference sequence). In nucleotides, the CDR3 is TGTGCCAGTAACGAAGGGACTAGCGCCCCTACGCAGTATTTT. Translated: CASNEGTSAPTQYF. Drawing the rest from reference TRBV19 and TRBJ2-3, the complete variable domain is DGGITQSPKYLFRKEGQNVTLSCEQNLNHDAMYWYRQDPGQGLRLIYYSQIVNDFQKGDIAEGYSVSREKKESFPLTVTSAQKNPTAFYLCASNEGTSAPTQYFGPGTRLTVL.

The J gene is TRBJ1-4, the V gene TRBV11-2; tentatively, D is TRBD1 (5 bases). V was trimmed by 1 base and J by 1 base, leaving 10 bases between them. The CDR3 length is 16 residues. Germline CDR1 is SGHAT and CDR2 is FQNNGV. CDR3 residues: CASSLAAGITNEKLFF. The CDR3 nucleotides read TGTGCCAGCAGCTTAGCGGCAGGGATAACTAATGAAAAACTGTTTTTT.

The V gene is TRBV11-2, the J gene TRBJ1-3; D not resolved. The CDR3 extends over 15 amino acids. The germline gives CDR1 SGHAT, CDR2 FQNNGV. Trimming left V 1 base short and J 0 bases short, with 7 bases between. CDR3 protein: CASSLGRYSGNTIYF. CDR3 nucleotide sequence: TGTGCCAGCAGCTTAGGACGGTACTCTGGAAACACCATATATTTT.

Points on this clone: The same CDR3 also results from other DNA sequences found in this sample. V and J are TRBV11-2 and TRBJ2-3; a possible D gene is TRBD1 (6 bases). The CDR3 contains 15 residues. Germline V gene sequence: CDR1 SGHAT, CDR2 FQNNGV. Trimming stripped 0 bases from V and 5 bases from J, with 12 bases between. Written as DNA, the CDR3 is TGTGCCAGCAGCTTAGAAGGCAGGGGATTAGATACGCAGTATTTT. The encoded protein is CASSLEGRGLDTQYF. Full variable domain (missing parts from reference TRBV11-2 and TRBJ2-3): EAGVAQSPRYKIIEKRQSVAFWCNPISGHATLYWYQQILGQGPKLLIQFQNNGVVDDSQLPKDRFSAERLKGVDSTLKIQPAKLEDSAVYLCASSLEGRGLDTQYFGPGTRLTVL.

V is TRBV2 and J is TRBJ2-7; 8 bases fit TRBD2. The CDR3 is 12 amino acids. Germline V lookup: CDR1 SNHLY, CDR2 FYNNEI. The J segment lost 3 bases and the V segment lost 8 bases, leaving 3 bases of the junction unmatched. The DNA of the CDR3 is TGTGCCAGCGCACTAGCGGTCTACGAGCAGTACTTC. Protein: CASALAVYEQYF.